This TCR beta chain emerged from a study of T-cell memory formation after mild COVID-19 (dated by TCRdb to 2020 to 2022). Background for the entire study: TCR sequence clusters from the two donors were largely donor specific. In a couple of donors, T-cell clones that expanded and contracted after mild COVID-19 were followed by sequencing TCRalpha and TCRbeta repertoires longitudinally. The cohort was made up of two young adult volunteers, one female and one male, who were previously healthy.

As to this clonotype: The clone's antigen remains unknown. Base qualities are not at hand, and no much larger clone is one base apart.

Ficoll-Paque density gradient centrifugation was the method used to isolate PBMCs. At the junction V is shortened by 8 bases and J by 4 bases, with 14 bases in between. The germline V gene (reference sequence) provides CDR1 LGHDT and CDR2 YNNKEL. Reading from cysteine to phenylalanine, the CDR3 counts 13 amino acids. Only the CDR3 portion is preserved as DNA: 39 bases, with reading frame beginning at the first base. Here is what the overall study found, with its caveats: Some responding clones were found in pre-infection memory, which suggests that pre-existing cross-reactive memory T cells took part in the SARS-CoV-2 response. Only a couple of mild cases were covered in the study, and larger cohorts including severe cases with pre-infection samples were considered necessary. From day 15 to 85, contracting clones showed balanced CD4/CD8 phenotypes, whereas a second wave of clones that expanded from day 15 to 37 leaned towards CD4+. Contracting CD4+ clones were located mainly in the CM and EM memory subsets, whereas CD8+ clones were found to be enriched in EMRA. Whether the second-wave clones peaking on day 37 were SARS-CoV-2 specific was not confirmed.

Sequencing was performed on an Illumina NovaSeq 6000. cDNA libraries for TCRalpha and TCRbeta were prepared by 5'RACE using constant-segment primers, with sample barcodes and unique molecular identifiers added. Trizol reagent was used to extract RNA from every sample. The libraries were amplified in two PCR steps, and the second step added a second sample barcode and Illumina TruSeq adapters. Sequencing of libraries was performed on an Illumina NovaSeq with 2 x 150 bp paired-end reads. Turning to the authors' computational methods: Reads were demultiplexed and collapsed into UMI-guided consensus sequences with migec v1.2.7. Using mixcr v2.1.11, the UMI consensuses were aligned to TRA and TRB V and J templates and assembled into clonotypes. A clonotype was counted as expanded or contracted only when both edgeR and NoisET called the clonotype significant, with the noise models trained on biological replicates. For edgeR calls, the cutoffs were a false discovery rate-adjusted p below 0.01 and a log2 fold-change threshold of 1. As an exploratory analysis of dynamics, max-normalized trajectories of the 1000 most abundant clonotypes were examined by PCA with hierarchical clustering. Separately sequenced CD4+ and CD8+ repertoires were used to assign the CD4 or CD8 phenotype of responding clones. TCRdb reprocessed the public reads (quality trimming at Q25 with fastp, clone calling with MiXCR) and kept in-frame beta chains. Entries are consolidated by CDR3 protein sequence, retaining the most common genes and DNA. The V and J calls were determined by TCRdb, not by the authors. The sample table holds 100,000 to 150,000 distinct CDR3 sequences, of which about a sixth were seen once. The ten most abundant clones make up 4.5% to 5.5% of the sample.

The sequenced sample consisted of PBMCs or a T cell subset sorted from them (not recorded which). The source of this sequence is a man younger than 35 who had mild COVID-19 (a few samples of this study predate the infection). The sample titles of this study are shuffled in the database, so cell type and time point are left out; the donor was told from shared clones. The sequence joins TRBV3-1 to TRBJ1-2, with a tentative D gene TRBD1 over 5 matching bases. The nucleotide sequence is given as TGTGCCAGCCGGGGGGTGGCGGGCTATGGCTACACCTTC. This yields the protein CASRGVAGYGYTF.